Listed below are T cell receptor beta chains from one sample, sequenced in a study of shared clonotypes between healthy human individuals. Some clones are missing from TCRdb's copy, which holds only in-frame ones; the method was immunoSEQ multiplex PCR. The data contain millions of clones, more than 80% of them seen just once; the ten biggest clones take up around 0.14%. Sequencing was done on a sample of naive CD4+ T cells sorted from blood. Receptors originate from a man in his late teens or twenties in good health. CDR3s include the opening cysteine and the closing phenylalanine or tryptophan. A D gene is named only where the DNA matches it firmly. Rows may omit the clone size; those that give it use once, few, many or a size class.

CDR3 protein: CASSSDPRSEQYF
CDR3 DNA: TGTGCCAGCAGTTCAGACCCGAGGAGCGAGCAGTACTTC
V gene: TRBV27
clone size: -
D gene: -
J gene: TRBJ2-7

CDR3 protein: CASSLRGEIQPQHF
CDR3 DNA: TGTGCCAGCAGTTTAAGAGGGGAAATTCAGCCCCAGCATTTT
V gene: TRBV27
clone size: -
D gene: -
J gene: TRBJ1-5

CDR3 protein: CASSATGAGEEKLFF
CDR3 DNA: TGTGCCAGCAGTGCTACAGGGGCGGGTGAGGAAAAACTGTTTTTT
V gene: TRBV6-1
clone size: -
D gene: TRBD1
J gene: TRBJ1-4

CDR3 protein: CASTPGTTNTGELFF
CDR3 DNA: TGTGCCAGTACTCCTGGGACAACGAACACCGGGGAGCTGTTTTTT
V gene: TRBV19
clone size: -
D gene: -
J gene: TRBJ2-2

CDR3 protein: CASSKVLSNQPQHF
CDR3 DNA: TGTGCCAGCAGCAAAGTGCTCAGCAATCAGCCCCAGCATTTT
V gene: TRBV21-1
clone size: -
D gene: -
J gene: TRBJ1-5

CDR3 protein: CASSYGQNYEQYF
CDR3 DNA: TGTGCCAGCAGTTACGGGCAGAACTACGAGCAGTACTTC
V gene: TRBV6-5
clone size: -
D gene: -
J gene: TRBJ2-7

CDR3 protein: CASSLFTEAFF
CDR3 DNA: TGTGCCAGCAGCTTGTTCACTGAAGCTTTCTTT
V gene: TRBV5-6
clone size: -
D gene: -
J gene: TRBJ1-1

CDR3 protein: CSGAGISYNEQFF
CDR3 DNA: TGCAGTGGAGCCGGGATTTCATACAATGAGCAGTTCTTC
V gene: TRBV29-1
clone size: -
D gene: -
J gene: TRBJ2-1

CDR3 protein: CASSLADSTYPSYNEQFF
CDR3 DNA: TGTGCCAGCAGCTTGGCGGATAGTACTTACCCTTCCTACAATGAGCAGTTCTTC
V gene: TRBV5-8
clone size: -
D gene: -
J gene: TRBJ2-1

CDR3 protein: CASSLAQGSGNTIYF
CDR3 DNA: TGTGCCAGCAGCTTAGCGCAGGGCTCTGGAAACACCATATATTTT
V gene: TRBV7-2
clone size: -
D gene: -
J gene: TRBJ1-3

CDR3 protein: CASSLGVHIAYEQYF
CDR3 DNA: TGTGCCAGCAGCTTAGGGGTACACATCGCCTACGAGCAGTACTTC
V gene: TRBV7-2
clone size: -
D gene: -
J gene: TRBJ2-7

CDR3 protein: CASSQPGQQSNYGYTF
CDR3 DNA: TGTGCCAGCTCACAACCGGGACAGCAATCTAACTATGGCTACACCTTC
V gene: TRBV18
clone size: -
D gene: TRBD1
J gene: TRBJ1-2

CDR3 protein: CTSSQTSGSQTQYF
CDR3 DNA: TGCACCAGCAGCCAAACTAGCGGGAGCCAGACCCAGTACTTC
V gene: TRBV1
clone size: -
D gene: -
J gene: TRBJ2-5

CDR3 protein: CASSLGPSTDTQYF
CDR3 DNA: TGTGCCAGCAGTTTGGGCCCAAGCACAGATACGCAGTATTTT
V gene: TRBV6-6
clone size: once
D gene: -
J gene: TRBJ2-3